This T cell receptor beta chain was sequenced for a study of tumour-infiltrating T cells in Burkitt lymphoma. Study information: Patients covered every epidemiological subtype of Burkitt lymphoma. Productive clonality predicted overall and progression-free survival.

This clone was picked up a small number of times. Its antigen is not identified. Study observations and caveats: Public clonotypes, several, appeared across numerous Burkitt lymphoma patients.

Some clones are missing from TCRdb's copy, which holds only in-frame ones; the method was immunoSEQ multiplex PCR. The data show around 4,000 clones, about 19% seen once. Germline V gene data show CDR1 as SEHNR and CDR2 as FQNEAQ (reference sequence). This CDR3 contains 11 residues. Deletions cut 5 bases from V and 8 bases from J, with 7 bases between. This clonotype was sampled from a human donor with Burkitt lymphoma. The specimen was tumor tissue. V is TRBV7-9 and J is TRBJ2-1; D is unclear. CDR3 protein: CASSLGHEQFF. The CDR3 DNA is TGTGCCAGCAGCCTAGGACATGAGCAGTTCTTC.